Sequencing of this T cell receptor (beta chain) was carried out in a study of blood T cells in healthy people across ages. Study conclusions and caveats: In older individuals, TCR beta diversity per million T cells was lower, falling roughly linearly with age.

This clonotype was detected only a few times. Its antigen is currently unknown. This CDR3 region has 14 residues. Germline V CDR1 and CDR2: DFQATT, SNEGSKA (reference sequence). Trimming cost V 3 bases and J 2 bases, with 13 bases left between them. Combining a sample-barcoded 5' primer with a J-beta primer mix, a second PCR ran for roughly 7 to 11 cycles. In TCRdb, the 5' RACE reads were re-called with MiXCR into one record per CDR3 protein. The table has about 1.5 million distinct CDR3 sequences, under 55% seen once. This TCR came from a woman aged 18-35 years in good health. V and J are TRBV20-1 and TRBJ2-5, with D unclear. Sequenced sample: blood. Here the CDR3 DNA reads TGCAGTGCTAGGGTGTGGGAAGCACAAGAGACCCAGTACTTC. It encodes CSARVWEAQETQYF.